This T cell receptor beta chain appears in the sequencing data of a study of CD8 T cells in ankylosing spondylitis (dated by TCRdb to 2015 to 2018). At the level of the whole study: The study set out to find disease-linked TCR variants by profiling T cell receptor beta repertoires in ankylosing spondylitis patients and healthy donors. The whole study cohort included some 100 healthy donors and some 27 ankylosing spondylitis patients. Peripheral blood was sampled, and synovial fluid was additionally collected from ankylosing spondylitis patients.

Sequencing was carried out with an Illumina HiSeq 2500. TCR beta libraries were prepared by quantitative 5'-RACE with molecular barcodes. For the original study's pipeline: A new computational method based on a probabilistic model of VDJ rearrangement was used to identify disease-linked TCR variants. TCRdb's own reprocessing of the public reads used fastp at Q25 and MiXCR and kept productive beta chains. Every CDR3 protein is listed once, alongside the most common genes and DNA of its rows. The V and J calls come from TCRdb's annotation, not from the publication. This sample has 220,000 or so distinct CDR3 sequences in its table, and about 11% of those were observed once. The ten top clones hold about a fifth of the sample. From V the trimming removes 5 bases and from J it removes 4 bases, while the gene matches leave 4 bases of the junction unaccounted for. As encoded in the germline V gene, CDR1 is SGHRS while CDR2 is YFSETQ. The CDR3 spans 14 residues, from the cysteine through the phenylalanine. Here the CDR3 DNA is all that survives: 42 bases in frame from base 1.

Points the paper makes about the study in general: The disease-linked clones showed a CD8+ phenotype and occurred at relatively low frequencies in peripheral blood. Some motif variants had previously been reported in the synovial fluid and blood of reactive arthritis patients, which suggests shared mechanisms of disease initiation. A TCR beta motif made up of eight highly homologous amino acid variants appeared to be characteristic of blood from ankylosing spondylitis patients. According to the report, matched synovial fluid samples from ankylosing spondylitis patients were significantly enriched for the disease-linked clones.

Note on this clonotype: The clone's antigen remains unknown. The record has no base qualities; no much larger clone is one base away.

The source material was blood, either unsorted or a sorted T cell fraction (not recorded which). The chain joins TRBV5-1 to TRBJ2-2; 8 of the junction bases match TRBD1. This clonotype was sampled from a male donor with ankylosing spondylitis or in good health (not recorded which). In nucleotides, the sequence is TGCGCCAGCAGGGGAACAGGGGGCACCGGGGAGCTGTTTTTT. The encoded protein is CASRGTGGTGELFF.